The next 31 T cell receptor beta chains were all read from a single sample in a study of T cells after yellow fever vaccination. One entry per CDR3 protein, called by TCRdb with MiXCR from the 5' RACE reads. This sample has about 630,000 distinct CDR3 sequences, with around an eighth found just once. This specimen was PBMCs, taken on the day of the yellow fever booster vaccination. These receptors were taken from a man aged 30-40 years who received the YFV17D yellow fever vaccine.

The chain joins TRBV19 to TRBJ2-7; TRBD1 aligns across 7 bases. The V gene's germline CDR1 is LNHDA and CDR2 SQIVND (reference sequence). The CDR3 is 15 amino acids. Trimming at V came to 4 bases and at J to 0 bases, leaving 6 bases not matched to a gene. The DNA for the CDR3 is TGTGCCAGTAGTAGGACTCAGGGGGACTCCTACGAGCAGTACTTC. Translated: CASSRTQGDSYEQYF.

This clonotype turned up a few times. The genes are TRBV7-9 and TRBJ2-7; no clear D. Germline V CDR1 and CDR2: SEHNR, FQNEAQ (reference sequence). Trimming cost V 8 bases and J 9 bases, with 14 bases left between them. This CDR3 has 11 amino acids. The CDR3 sequence: CASLTETGQYF. CDR3 bases: TGTGCCAGCTTAACCGAGACGGGGCAGTACTTC.

This clonotype showed up just a few times. The chain is built from TRBV7-2 and TRBJ2-1; no clear D. Germline V gene sequence: CDR1 SGHTA, CDR2 FQGNSA. This CDR3 has 14 residues. Trimming cost V 7 bases and J 0 bases, with 10 bases left between them. CDR3 loop: CASTSAGSYNEQFF. The CDR3 coding sequence is TGTGCCAGCACCTCAGCAGGCTCCTACAATGAGCAGTTCTTC.

The genes are TRBV4-2 and TRBJ1-4; 8 positions agree with TRBD1. Germline CDR1 and CDR2: LGHNA and YNFKEQ. This CDR3 contains 15 residues. The trim removed 4 bases at V and 4 bases at J, leaving 5 bases unmatched. CDR3 in DNA: TGTGCCAGCAGCCTAAACAGGGGGGTTAATGAAAAACTGTTTTTT. This sequence encodes CASSLNRGVNEKLFF.

This clonotype showed up just a few times. The chain couples TRBV12-3 or TRBV12-4 to TRBJ2-7; D is perhaps TRBD2 (6 bases). V dropped 4 bases and J dropped 7 bases, with 8 bases sitting between them. The CDR3 is made up of 11 amino acids. Here the CDR3 reads CASSWRGEQYF. CDR3 in DNA: TGTGCCAGCAGTTGGAGGGGAGAGCAGTACTTC.

This clonotype was seen just once. The CDR3, as DNA: TGTGCCAGCATCTATACGGGGCGACCGAACACTGAAGCTTTCTTT. It translates to CASIYTGRPNTEAFF. The chain couples TRBV6-1 to TRBJ1-1, with a weak D call TRBD1 (5 bases). The germline V gene has CDR1 MNHNS and CDR2 SASEGT. This CDR3 comprises 15 residues. V lost 7 bases to trimming and J lost 1 base, with 16 bases between them.

The CDR3 DNA reads TGCGCCAGCGCCGGGGGAGGTGACGAGCAGTACTTC. Translated: CASAGGGDEQYF. The V gene is TRBV5-1, the J gene TRBJ2-7; D may be TRBD2 (6 bases). This CDR3 region has 12 residues. Germline CDR1 reads SGHRS; CDR2 reads YFSETQ. The V end lost 7 bases, the J end lost 5 bases, and 13 bases lay between the germline ends.

This clonotype has a handful of counts. The DNA of the CDR3 is TGTGCCAGCAGTGAACGGAGGGGCGGAAGCACCGGGGAGCTGTTTTTT. Its translation: CASSERRGGSTGELFF. The chain combines TRBV25-1 with TRBJ2-2, with D tentatively TRBD2 (6 bases). This CDR3 is built from 16 residues. Germline assignment: CDR1 MGHDK and CDR2 SYGVNS. V lost 2 bases and J lost 4, with 14 bases in between.

The gene calls are TRBV29-1 and TRBJ2-2; 7 nucleotides agree with TRBD2. Germline CDR1 reads SQVTM; CDR2 reads ANQGSEA. Germline trimming cut 2 bases from V and 6 bases from J; bases unmatched to any gene: 9. The CDR3 is made up of 15 amino acids. The CDR3 reads CSVERGGSQAGELFF. The CDR3 nucleotides are TGCAGCGTTGAAAGGGGCGGGAGCCAGGCCGGGGAGCTGTTTTTT.

CDR3 region: CASSYSGTLASYEQYF. CDR3 bases: TGTGCCAGCAGTTATTCCGGGACCCTAGCATCGTACGAGCAGTACTTC. The chain combines TRBV6-5 with TRBJ2-7; D tentatively fits TRBD1 or TRBD2 (5 bases each). The length of the CDR3 is 16 residues. Germline CDR1 MNHEY, CDR2 SVGAGI. Trimming stripped 3 bases from V and 4 bases from J, with 19 bases between.

The table lists this clonotype with a few counts. This sequence joins TRBV24-1 and TRBJ2-2; D uncertain. Trimming stripped 9 bases from V and 4 bases from J, with 17 bases between. Germline V CDR1 and CDR2: KGHDR, SFDVKD. This CDR3 contains 15 residues. CDR3 nucleotides: TGTGCCACCCCTAAGGGCCAAGCGACCACCGGGGAGCTGTTTTTT. Translated: CATPKGQATTGELFF.

This clonotype occurred a few times. The rearrangement joins TRBV12-3 or TRBV12-4 to TRBJ1-4; TRBD1 is a possible D gene (6 bases). V was trimmed by 5 bases and J by 9 bases, leaving 19 bases between them. The CDR3 sequence is 15 residues long. CDR3 region: CASSRNEGGRKKLFF. The CDR3 coding sequence is TGTGCCAGCAGTCGTAATGAGGGGGGGCGCAAAAAACTGTTTTTT.

This clonotype has only a few counts. The chain couples TRBV25-1 to TRBJ2-3, with a weak D call TRBD1 (7 bases). This CDR3 is built from 15 residues. Germline assignment: CDR1 MGHDK and CDR2 SYGVNS. V lost 9 bases and J lost 3, with 19 bases in between. CDR3 DNA sequence: TGTGCCAGGTTGGGGCAGGGGGGCAGGACAGATACGCAGTATTTT. Its protein product is CARLGQGGRTDTQYF. Based on the CDR3 plus reference TRBV25-1 and TRBJ2-3, the full variable domain is EADIYQTPRYLVIGTGKKITLECSQTMGHDKMYWYQQDPGMELHLIHYSYGVNSTEKGDLSSESTVSRIRTEHFPLTLESARPSHTSQYLCARLGQGGRTDTQYFGPGTRLTVL.

The V gene is TRBV5-6, the J gene TRBJ2-6, with D perhaps TRBD1 (6 bases). The length of the CDR3 is 17 residues. The germline V gene has CDR1 SGHDT and CDR2 YYEEEE. V lost 0 bases and J lost 2, with 12 bases in between. In DNA, the CDR3 is TGTGCCAGCAGCTTGGGGGGGCTCTCGGCTGGGGCCAACGTCCTGACTTTC. Its protein product is CASSLGGLSAGANVLTF.

The chain combines TRBV5-1 with TRBJ1-5, with D maybe TRBD1 (5 bases). The CDR3 consists of 15 residues. The V gene lost 4 bases and the J gene lost 5 bases, with 16 bases spanning the gap. Germline V gene sequence: CDR1 SGHRS, CDR2 YFSETQ. Here the CDR3 reads CASSPGGSPHQPQHF. The CDR3 DNA is TGCGCCAGCAGCCCGGGGGGGAGTCCTCATCAGCCCCAGCATTTT.

This clonotype was observed a few times. This chain joins TRBV12-3 or TRBV12-4 and TRBJ2-1; the D gene is possibly TRBD2 (6 bases). The CDR3 loop spans 16 amino acids. V lost 6 bases and J lost 0, with 15 bases in between. In nucleotides, the CDR3 is TGTGCCAGCAGCTACACTAGCAGAAGCTCCTACAATGAGCAGTTCTTC. It encodes CASSYTSRSSYNEQFF.

This clonotype has more than one count but fewer than ten. V and J are TRBV24-1 and TRBJ2-1; 10 bases fit TRBD2. The CDR3 sequence is 17 residues long. V trimming: 0 bases; J trimming: 7 bases; junction bases outside the gene matches: 8. From germline, CDR1 is KGHDR and CDR2 SFDVKD. The CDR3 region is CATSDLVGLAKSNEQFF. CDR3 bases: TGTGCCACCAGTGATTTGGTGGGACTAGCGAAATCTAATGAGCAGTTCTTC.

In its sample, this clonotype was seen a few times. The CDR3 protein is CSVRREDTQYF. The CDR3 DNA follows: TGCAGCGTTCGCAGGGAGGATACGCAGTATTTT. The gene calls are TRBV29-1 and TRBJ2-3; D is tentatively TRBD1 or TRBD2 (5 bases each). Trimming took off 5 bases at V and 6 bases at J, with 9 bases between the two ends. The CDR3 sequence is 11 residues long. The V gene's germline CDR1 is SQVTM and CDR2 ANQGSEA.

The rearrangement joins TRBV19 to TRBJ2-5; D call uncertain. Germline V gives CDR1 LNHDA, CDR2 SQIVND (reference sequence). V gave up 4 bases and J gave up 2 bases, with 17 bases separating them. The CDR3 is 16 amino acids. CDR3 DNA: TGTGCCAGTAGTACAGGTATTCTGTCAGGTCAAGAGACCCAGTACTTC. As protein: CASSTGILSGQETQYF.

This clonotype occurred a few times. The rearrangement links TRBV15 to TRBJ2-1, with TRBD2 as a possible D gene (6 bases). The CDR3 consists of 11 residues. Germline V lookup: CDR1 LNHNV, CDR2 YYDKDF (reference sequence). V lost 9 bases to trimming and J lost 7 bases, with 10 bases between them. The CDR3 DNA sequence: TGTGCCACGGGGAGGTGGAATGAGCAGTTCTTC. This gives the protein CATGRWNEQFF.

This rearrangement joins TRBV7-2 to TRBJ2-1, with a weak D call TRBD2 (6 bases). V was clipped by 5 bases and J by 1 base, with 18 bases between them. The CDR3 has 17 amino acids. Germline V lookup: CDR1 SGHTA, CDR2 FQGNSA. CDR3 nucleotides: TGTGCCAGCAGCCACAACCGGGCGGGATCGTCCTACAATGAGCAGTTCTTC. Amino acids: CASSHNRAGSSYNEQFF.

This clonotype has only a few counts. V is TRBV5-1 and J is TRBJ2-2, with 14 bases aligning to TRBD2. CDR3 size: 17 residues. Germline lookup yields CDR1 SGHRS and CDR2 YFSETQ. Trimming at V came to 2 bases and at J to 3 bases, leaving 3 bases not matched to a gene. The CDR3 DNA sequence: TGCGCCAGCAGCTTTCCGGGACTAGCGGGGGACACCGGGGAGCTGTTTTTT. Translation gives CASSFPGLAGDTGELFF.

The gene calls are TRBV7-2 and TRBJ2-1; 9 bases are a match to TRBD2. Losses at the gene ends were 6 bases for V and 2 bases for J; bases not matched to a gene: 5. This CDR3 is 15 amino acids long. Germline V gene data show CDR1 as SGHTA and CDR2 as FQGNSA. CDR3 region: CASRSGRPTYNEQFF. DNA for the CDR3: TGTGCCAGCAGAAGCGGGAGGCCCACCTACAATGAGCAGTTCTTC.

This clonotype showed up just a few times. The chain uses TRBV18 and TRBJ2-1; D uncertain. Trimming left V 0 bases short and J 4 bases short, with 13 bases between. Germline CDR1 is KGHSH and CDR2 is LQKENI. The CDR3 is 16 residues long. The CDR3 loop reads CASSPPEIATYNEQFF. CDR3 bases: TGTGCCAGCTCACCACCGGAGATAGCCACGTACAATGAGCAGTTCTTC.

This chain's CDR3 is CASSQDRAQPQHF. The CDR3 nucleotides are TGTGCCAGCAGCCAAGATCGGGCCCAGCCCCAGCATTTT. The gene calls are TRBV3-1 and TRBJ1-5; D unclear. The germline V gene has CDR1 LGHDT and CDR2 YNNKEL (reference sequence). CDR3 size: 13 residues. Trimming removed 0 bases at V and 7 bases at J, with 7 bases between.

V usage is TRBV7-6 and J usage is TRBJ2-1, with D perhaps assigned TRBD1 or TRBD2 (5 bases each). Germline CDR1 is SGHVS and CDR2 is FNYEAQ. V was shortened by 0 bases and J by 9 bases, with 15 bases between the two germline ends. The CDR3 totals 15 residues. CDR3 residues: CASSLAGTTSGEQFF. Written as DNA, the CDR3 is TGTGCCAGCAGCTTAGCCGGGACCACCTCTGGTGAGCAGTTCTTC.

At least ten counts were recorded for this clonotype. In nucleotides, the CDR3 is TGCGCCAGCAGCTTTTATCTACCTACGATTGAGGGAGGCGTAGAGGATGAGCAGTTCTTC. Encoded protein: CASSFYLPTIEGGVEDEQFF. The chain combines TRBV5-1 with TRBJ2-1, with D perhaps matching TRBD2 (6 bases). Trimming took off 2 bases at V and 8 bases at J, with 32 bases between the two ends. The CDR3 runs 20 residues. The V gene's germline CDR1 is SGHRS and CDR2 YFSETQ.

A few counts support this clonotype. V usage is TRBV4-3 and J usage is TRBJ2-1; 8 positions agree with TRBD2. The length of the CDR3 is 16 residues. Germline CDR1 is LGHNA and CDR2 is YSLEER. Trimming at V came to 0 bases and at J to 7 bases, leaving 8 bases not matched to a gene. The CDR3: CASSQDWREVVNEQFF. The CDR3 bases are TGCGCCAGCAGCCAAGATTGGCGGGAGGTGGTTAATGAGCAGTTCTTC.

This clonotype has only a few counts. Mismatch with germline at one junction end may stem from a read error. The chain joins TRBV6-2 or TRBV6-3 to TRBJ2-4; 8 positions agree with TRBD1. CDR1 MNHEY and CDR2 SVGEGT come from the germline V gene. CDR3 length equals 12 residues. The CDR3 reads CASSQTGGHPNF. CDR3 DNA sequence: TGTGCCAGCAGCCAAACAGGGGGGCATCCGAACTTC.

V usage is TRBV7-9 and J usage is TRBJ2-7, with D perhaps being TRBD1 or TRBD2 (5 bases each). The V end was cut by 8 bases, the J end by 4 bases, with 15 bases between. Germline lookup yields CDR1 SEHNR and CDR2 FQNEAQ (reference sequence). This CDR3 has 13 amino acids. In DNA, the CDR3 is TGTGCCAGCGCAAGGGACCAAAAATACGAGCAGTACTTC. Amino acids: CASARDQKYEQYF. Using reference TRBV7-9 and TRBJ2-7 for the parts outside the CDR3, the full variable domain is DTGVSQNPRHKITKRGQNVTFRCDPISEHNRLYWYRQTLGQGPEFLTYFQNEAQLEKSRLLSDRFSAERPKGSFSTLEIQRTEQGDSAMYLCASARDQKYEQYFGPGTRLTVT.

This clonotype was counted between two and nine times. The V and J genes are TRBV6-5 and TRBJ2-3; D unclear. The CDR3 length is 15 residues. The V end lost 2 bases, the J end lost 1 base, and 10 bases lay between the germline ends. Germline loops: CDR1 MNHEY, CDR2 SVGAGI. The CDR3 nucleotides are TGTGCCAGCAGTTACCAGGTGGCACGCACAGATACGCAGTATTTT. It encodes CASSYQVARTDTQYF.